This T cell receptor (beta chain) was sequenced for a study of blood T cell repertoires in COVID-19 (dated by TCRdb to the early 2020s). For context, the study as a whole: Samples from collaborators originated in the United States, Italy and Spain and spanned both the acute and convalescent phases of COVID-19. The material from the prospective study consisted of cDNA or gDNA derived from T cells, B-cell-depleted T cells, or PBMCs. The dataset comprised deeply sampled blood TCRbeta repertoires from subjects exposed to, actively infected with, or recovered from COVID-19. The repertoires were released in a freely available public database intended as a resource for research on the immune response to SARS-CoV-2. Samples were obtained from the ongoing ImmuneRACE study (first 160 participants) and from roughly 1,300 subjects provided by 6 global collaborators. The sample metadata nearly always contained a de-identified subject ID, COVID-19 status, age in years and sex. HLA class I and class II types, where available, came from metadata supplied by the sample provider rather than from assay-based typing.

With respect to this clone: There is no known antigen for this receptor. No much larger clone exists at a distance of one base, and base qualities are not known.

Whole blood was collected in K2EDTA tubes by collaborating institutions according to the institutions' own protocols. For TCRbeta analysis, collaborators shipped samples as frozen whole blood, isolated PBMCs, or DNA extracted from either of those sample types. The CDR3 sequence holds 14 residues, the cysteine and phenylalanine included. Only the CDR3 region is kept as DNA, spanning 42 bases read in frame from base 1. V and J are trimmed by 1 base and 4 bases, and the gene matches miss 1 base of the junction. Reading the germline V gene gives CDR1 SGHRS and CDR2 YFSETQ. Beyond this particular receptor, the publication reports: Clinical and demographic metadata were provided uncurated, with the amount varying by source and participant.

The immunoSEQ Assay, a bias-controlled multiplex PCR, was used to amplify TCRbeta CDR3 regions from genomic DNA. As for the original processing: Nucleated cell counts per sample were estimated from amplification of reference gene primers within the assay. To quantify the absolute abundance of each unique TCRbeta CDR3 rearrangement, sequence reads were collapsed and filtered. For each sample, productive Simpson clonality was calculated as the square root of Simpson's diversity index over productive rearrangements. TCRdb took over this immuneACCESS table, retaining in-frame rearrangements with V and J assigned. Such tables are incomplete; in checked studies, under half of the missing clones stem from an unresolved V gene, and the remainder is unexplained. V and J calls and clone size are copied from that table; D and trimming were computed from the DNA. In all, the sample holds hundreds of thousands of clones, and around 90% of those were seen once. Roughly 3% of the sample rests with the top ten.

Here the chain combines TRBV5-1 and TRBJ2-3, and 9 junction bases match TRBD2. Material for sequencing was peripheral blood. This sequence was found in a man aged 18 to 30 with active or convalescent COVID-19. The CDR3 is CASSLSSGADTQYF. The DNA sequence follows: TGCGCCAGCAGCTTGTCTAGCGGGGCAGATACGCAGTATTTT.